Listed here is a single T cell receptor beta chain. These data come from a study of technical replicates of blood from several donors. The protocol was immunoSEQ multiplex PCR, while the TCRdb copy is restricted to in-frame clones and leaves out a portion. The sample lists some 77,000 clones; 80% to 95% were seen once. With 3 bases removed from V and 2 bases from J, the gap between germline ends came to 18 bases. From germline, CDR1 is SGDLS and CDR2 YYNGEE. The CDR3 contains 16 residues. The source material was T cells isolated from PBMCs. The origin of this receptor is a human donor in good health. The V call is TRBV9, the J call TRBJ2-7; TRBD2 might be the D (6 bases). The CDR3 spells CASSDDISGDPYEQYF. CDR3 nucleotide sequence: TGTGCCAGCAGCGACGATATTAGCGGAGATCCCTACGAGCAGTACTTC.